Below, 27 T cell receptor beta chains from the same sample are listed, as sequenced in a study of T cells after yellow fever vaccination. One entry per CDR3 protein results from TCRdb running MiXCR on the 5' RACE reads. The table shows a few hundred thousand distinct CDR3 sequences, with about 7% occurring only once. The sample was CD4+ T cells sorted from PBMCs, taken 15 days after the yellow fever booster vaccination. All receptors come from a young man who received the YFV17D yellow fever vaccine.

This CDR3 is CASSGGTLSYGYTF. CDR3 nucleotides: TGTGCCAGCAGCGGGGGGACACTAAGCTATGGCTACACCTTC. The rearrangement uses TRBV11-2 and TRBJ1-2; D might be TRBD1 (6 bases). The CDR3 covers 14 residues. The V end lost 5 bases, the J end lost 4 bases, and 14 bases lay between the germline ends. Germline assignment: CDR1 SGHAT and CDR2 FQNNGV.

The genes are TRBV30 and TRBJ2-4, with D possibly TRBD1 on 6 matching bases. Trimming pared 2 bases from V and 13 bases from J, leaving 12 bases between. The germline V gene encodes CDR1 GTSNPN and CDR2 SVGIG (reference sequence). The CDR3 has 11 residues. DNA of the CDR3: TGTGCCTGGAGTAGAGGACAGCCCCAGTACTTC. Protein product: CAWSRGQPQYF.

This clonotype was observed many times. The chain recombines TRBV4-3 with TRBJ2-6; 9 bases map to TRBD1. Trimming took 4 bases from V and 4 from J; bases not matched to a gene: 5. Germline assignment: CDR1 LGHNA and CDR2 YSLEER. This CDR3 contains 16 residues. The DNA of the CDR3 is TGCGCCAGCAGCCTAACAGGGGGCACGGGGGCCAACGTCCTGACTTTC. As protein: CASSLTGGTGANVLTF.

This clonotype was seen ten or more times. J is TRBJ2-1 and V is TRBV20-1; D is ambiguous. The CDR3 has 12 amino acids. Trimming took off 4 bases at V and 8 bases at J, with 12 bases between the two ends. Germline assignment: CDR1 DFQATT and CDR2 SNEGSKA (reference sequence). The CDR3, as DNA: TGCAGTGCTACCGGAGCCGGCGATGAGCAGTTCTTC. Protein: CSATGAGDEQFF.

This clonotype was counted between two and nine times. The V and J genes are TRBV5-1 and TRBJ2-4; tentatively, D is TRBD1 (8 bases). CDR3 length: 15 amino acids. In germline, CDR1 is SGHRS, CDR2 YFSETQ. The ends were cut back, 2 bases at V and 8 bases at J, with 17 bases in the middle. This chain's CDR3 is CASSLQGGYTDIQYF. The CDR3 region has the DNA TGCGCCAGCAGCTTACAGGGGGGGTATACGGACATTCAGTACTTC.

The chain employs TRBV10-3 and TRBJ2-2; D may be TRBD1 (6 bases). There are 15 residues in the CDR3. The germline gives CDR1 ENHRY, CDR2 SYGVKD. V was pared by 10 bases and J by 2 bases, with 17 bases between. CDR3 in DNA: TGTGCCACGACGAGGACAGAAACTAACACCGGGGAGCTGTTTTTT. Its translation is CATTRTETNTGELFF.

A few counts support this clonotype. The V call is TRBV5-5, the J call TRBJ2-3; 7 bases fit TRBD1. J gave up 0 bases and V 0 bases, and 4 bases lay outside the gene matches. The CDR3 runs 16 residues. Germline lookup yields CDR1 SGHKS and CDR2 YYEKEE (reference sequence). The CDR3: CASSLGTGASTDTQYF. The CDR3 region has the DNA TGTGCCAGCAGCTTGGGAACAGGGGCGAGCACAGATACGCAGTATTTT.

This clonotype was seen ten or more times. The rearrangement joins TRBV7-9 to TRBJ2-7; either TRBD1 or TRBD2 may fit D (5 bases each). CDR3 length equals 12 residues. CDR1 is SEHNR and CDR2 is FQNEAQ in the germline V gene (reference sequence). V lost 5 bases and J 2 bases, leaving 7 bases between the germline ends. The CDR3 is CASSQGPYEQYF. The DNA of the CDR3 is TGTGCCAGCAGCCAGGGACCCTACGAGCAGTACTTC.

The CDR3: CASRVRSGDSETQYF. The DNA of the CDR3 is TGTGCCAGCAGGGTACGGTCAGGGGATTCGGAGACCCAGTACTTC. The chain is built from TRBV6-2 or TRBV6-3 and TRBJ2-5; a weak D match, TRBD1 (6 bases). V lost 6 bases to trimming and J lost 5 bases, with 19 bases between them. This CDR3 region has 15 residues. Per germline, CDR1 MNHEY and CDR2 SVGEGT.

The gene calls are TRBV12-3 or TRBV12-4 and TRBJ2-1; 7 bases are a match to TRBD2. This CDR3 comprises 14 residues. V shed 3 bases, J shed 5 bases, and the junction held 4 bases outside the gene matches. The CDR3 loop reads CASSFGGSHNEQFF. The DNA for the CDR3 is TGTGCCAGCAGTTTTGGCGGGAGTCACAATGAGCAGTTCTTC.

Comments on this clonotype: One base away lies a much larger clone, so this may be a sequencing read error. The chain combines TRBV7-9 with TRBJ2-1, with 10 bases fitting TRBD2. The germline gives CDR1 SEHNR, CDR2 FQNEAQ (reference sequence). The CDR3 runs 14 residues. V was pared by 8 bases and J by 6 bases, with 7 bases of the junction left unmatched. In nucleotides, the CDR3 is TGTGCCAGCGGCAAGCGGGAGGGTTCCAATGAGCAGTTCTTC. Protein product: CASGKREGSNEQFF.

This clonotype was detected many times. Given a much more abundant clone one base away, this may be a read error. This chain uses TRBV5-1 with TRBJ2-5; D call uncertain. The CDR3 contains 11 residues. V was shortened by 4 bases and J by 2 bases, with 3 bases between the two germline ends. In germline, CDR1 is SGHRS, CDR2 YFSETQ. CDR3 DNA: TGCGCCAGCAGCGTACAAGAGACCCAGTACTTC. It is translated as CASSVQETQYF.

This clonotype was seen a few times. V is TRBV7-9 and J is TRBJ2-7; D may be TRBD2 (5 bases). The CDR3 covers 13 residues. V shed 2 bases and J shed 6 bases, with 11 bases lying between them. Germline CDR1 SEHNR, CDR2 FQNEAQ (reference sequence). CDR3 amino acids: CASSLRGVSEQYF. The CDR3 DNA sequence: TGTGCCAGCAGCTTACGGGGAGTCAGCGAGCAGTACTTC.

The rearrangement uses TRBV6-1 and TRBJ2-1; D call uncertain. Between the trimmed V and J ends, which lost 6 bases and 5 bases, there was a span of 17 bases. Germline lookup yields CDR1 MNHNS and CDR2 SASEGT. CDR3 length: 15 amino acids. In DNA, the CDR3 is TGTGCCAGCAGCCCAACACCTGCCCCCCACAATGAGCAGTTCTTC. This codes for CASSPTPAPHNEQFF.

There are a few counts of this clonotype. The V call is TRBV12-3 or TRBV12-4, the J call TRBJ2-1; D remains ambiguous. V lost 5 bases and J 15 bases, leaving 17 bases between the germline ends. CDR3 length equals 12 residues. The CDR3 region is CASSDILGSRFF. In DNA, the CDR3 is TGTGCCAGCAGTGACATTCTAGGAAGTCGGTTCTTC.

This clonotype occurred many times. The gene calls are TRBV20-1 and TRBJ2-7; 7 nucleotides match TRBD2. The CDR3 has 13 amino acids. V lost 7 bases, J lost 0 bases, and 6 bases stayed unmatched. Germline V gene lookup returns CDR1 DFQATT and CDR2 SNEGSKA (reference sequence). The chain's CDR3 is CSVPSGSSYEQYF. Written as DNA, the CDR3 is TGCAGTGTCCCTAGCGGCAGCTCCTACGAGCAGTACTTC.

This clonotype was picked up many times. The rearrangement uses TRBV5-6 and TRBJ2-6; the D gene is possibly TRBD1 (6 bases). This CDR3 is built from 14 residues. Trimming stripped 5 bases from V and 4 bases from J, with 10 bases between. CDR1 is SGHDT and CDR2 is YYEEEE in the germline V gene. CDR3 DNA: TGTGCCAGCAGTCCAGGGGTCGGGGCCAACGTCCTGACTTTC. Protein: CASSPGVGANVLTF. Together with reference TRBV5-6 and TRBJ2-6, the CDR3 gives the full variable domain: DAGVTQSPTHLIKTRGQQVTLRCSPKSGHDTVSWYQQALGQGPQFIFQYYEEEERQRGNFPDRFSGHQFPNYSSELNVNALLLGDSALYLCASSPGVGANVLTFGAGSRLTVL.

This clonotype occurred a few times. The J gene is TRBJ2-7, the V gene TRBV28, with 7 nucleotides matching TRBD1. The ends lost 5 bases at V and 1 base at J; junction bases unmatched: 8. Germline values: CDR1 MDHEN, CDR2 SYDVKM. This CDR3 spans 15 amino acids. The CDR3 loop is CASSPIDRDSYEQYF. In DNA form, the CDR3 reads TGTGCCAGCAGTCCTATCGACAGGGATTCCTACGAGCAGTACTTC.

There are many counts of this clonotype. The chain joins TRBV20-1 to TRBJ2-2, with TRBD2 matching over 7 bases. Germline V gene data show CDR1 as DFQATT and CDR2 as SNEGSKA (reference sequence). The V gene end was trimmed by 2 bases and the J gene end by 0 bases; junction bases not matched to a gene: 0. The CDR3 is made up of 14 amino acids. CDR3 protein: CSARLAANTGELFF. CDR3 nucleotides: TGCAGTGCTAGACTAGCGGCGAACACCGGGGAGCTGTTTTTT.

This clonotype occurred many times. This chain joins TRBV5-1 and TRBJ1-1; D not resolved. Germline V CDR1 and CDR2: SGHRS, YFSETQ. The CDR3 is 11 residues long. Trimming pared 0 bases from V and 3 bases from J, leaving 0 bases between. The CDR3: CASSLDTEAFF. The DNA of the CDR3 is TGCGCCAGCAGCTTGGACACTGAAGCTTTCTTT.

The chain couples TRBV4-3 to TRBJ2-7, with no clear D. The CDR3 runs to 14 residues. Trimming removed 1 base from V and 3 bases from J, with 10 bases in between. Germline values: CDR1 LGHNA, CDR2 YSLEER. The CDR3 protein is CASSQGPGLYEQYF. The DNA of the CDR3 is TGCGCCAGCAGCCAAGGCCCGGGCCTCTACGAGCAGTACTTC.

The rearrangement links TRBV7-2 to TRBJ2-2; D tentatively reads TRBD1 or TRBD2 (6 bases each). CDR1 is SGHTA and CDR2 is FQGNSA in the germline V gene. This CDR3 is 15 amino acids long. Trimming left V 0 bases short and J 7 bases short, with 12 bases between. This CDR3 reads CASSLAEGVGGELFF. As DNA, the CDR3 is TGTGCCAGCAGCTTAGCGGAGGGGGTTGGCGGGGAGCTGTTTTTT. The entire variable domain, with the rest obtained from reference TRBV7-2 and TRBJ2-2, is as follows: GAGVSQSPSNKVTEKGKDVELRCDPISGHTALYWYRQSLGQGLEFLIYFQGNSAPDKSGLPSDRFSAERTGGSVSTLTIQRTQQEDSAVYLCASSLAEGVGGELFFGEGSRLTVL.

In its sample, this clonotype was seen many times. This chain links TRBV29-1 with TRBJ2-2; D is tentatively TRBD1 or TRBD2 (5 bases each). This CDR3 comprises 14 residues. Trimming pared 4 bases from V and 2 bases from J, leaving 11 bases between. CDR1 SQVTM and CDR2 ANQGSEA come from the germline V gene. CDR3 sequence (DNA): TGCAGCGTTGTCCGGGACGGAAACACCGGGGAGCTGTTTTTT. Amino acid sequence: CSVVRDGNTGELFF.

This clonotype has a handful of counts. The chain uses TRBV7-2 and TRBJ1-2, with D perhaps TRBD1 (6 bases). Trimming took 2 bases from V and 6 from J, leaving 13 bases between them. Per the germline V gene, CDR1 is SGHTA and CDR2 is FQGNSA. This CDR3 spans 14 amino acids. CDR3 DNA: TGTGCCAGCAGCTTAACGGGGGCCCCCAATGGCTACACCTTC. Residues: CASSLTGAPNGYTF.

This clonotype has at least ten counts. The J gene is TRBJ2-1, the V gene TRBV20-1; D possibly uses TRBD1 or TRBD2 (5 bases each). Germline CDR1 DFQATT, CDR2 SNEGSKA (reference sequence). The CDR3 length is 15 residues. Trimming took off 1 base at V and 8 bases at J, with 18 bases between the two ends. Here the CDR3 DNA reads TGCAGTGCTAGAGCCGGGACCTCCATCGATCATGAGCAGTTCTTC. Translated, it gives CSARAGTSIDHEQFF.

This clonotype was found once. The chain employs TRBV18 and TRBJ2-5; D not resolved. There are 13 residues in the CDR3. V dropped 6 bases and J dropped 1 base, with 9 bases sitting between them. Germline V gives CDR1 KGHSH, CDR2 LQKENI. In DNA, the CDR3 is TGTGCCAGCTCTCGGGTCTTCCAAGAGACCCAGTACTTC. Translation gives CASSRVFQETQYF.

The rearrangement uses TRBV20-1 and TRBJ1-2; 7 nucleotides match TRBD1. CDR3 length: 16 residues. CDR1 is DFQATT, CDR2 SNEGSKA, per germline (reference sequence). After removal of 0 bases from V and 4 bases from J, the junction contained 11 bases not matched to a gene. CDR3 nucleotides: TGCAGTGCTAGAGATCAGGTCAGGGGGATTTCCTATGGCTACACCTTC. This codes for CSARDQVRGISYGYTF.